The T cell receptor (beta chain) described here comes from a study of graft-versus-host responses after intestinal transplantation. Study summary: Transplants were multivisceral, liver-intestinal, or isolated intestinal. Induction using anti-thymocyte globulin, followed by tacrolimus and steroids for two to four years, was given to all recipients.

TCRdb's copy holds only in-frame clones and misses some; the assay was immunoSEQ multiplex PCR. The sample yields some 120,000 clones, about nine tenths seen once. General study points: Among recipient marrow samples, GvH clones were found; some appeared first in ileum or blood. Patients with graft-donor T cell macrochimerism had high graft-versus-host to host-versus-graft clonal ratios in allografts.

Details on this clone: The target antigen is unknown.

Sequencing was performed on unstimulated CD4+ T cells sorted from spleen or lymph node cells, taken before intestinal transplant. The receptor was derived from a human donor who received an intestinal transplant.

CDR3 residues: CASSQDRGGYNEQFF. Written as DNA, the CDR3 is TGTGCCAGCAGCCAGGACAGGGGAGGGTACAATGAGCAGTTCTTC. The gene calls are TRBV5-4 and TRBJ2-1; 9 bases match TRBD1. The CDR3 extends over 15 amino acids. Germline CDR1 is SGHNT and CDR2 is YYREEE (reference sequence). V shed 4 bases, J shed 4 bases, and the junction held 6 bases outside the gene matches.